The T cell receptor (beta chain) under discussion was sequenced for a study of cytomegalovirus exposure and HLA in healthy donors. Donors counted as nominally healthy when sampled, yet unrecorded immune exposures were likely. Regarding this clone: What it recognizes is unknown.

Overall study results and limits: A later analysis reportedly found that, within productive TCRs, an Asian-associated ancestry cluster had fewer N-insertions than the mean observed across the approximately 700 donors. The classifier reportedly diagnosed cytomegalovirus status with high specificity and sensitivity. Prior analysis indicated that the majority of TCR beta V segments exhibited productivity approximately 90% or approximately 30% of the time.

In germline, CDR1 is SNHLY, CDR2 FYNNEI. V trimming: 4 bases; J trimming: 4 bases; junction bases outside the gene matches: 2. The CDR3 runs to 14 residues. Both 60 Vbeta primers and 13 Jbeta primers went into the PCR. TCRdb's table, derived via immunoSEQ multiplex PCR, lists solely in-frame clones and lacks some. The sample records 95,000 to 100,000 clones, 60% to 75% being singletons. This sequence was found in a man aged 50-59 years in good health and CMV-seronegative. Sequenced: PBMCs. V gene TRBV2 combines with J gene TRBJ1-2; 11 nucleotides align to TRBD1. CDR3 bases: TGTGCCAGCAGTGGGACAGGGGGCTTCTATGGCTACACCTTC. Translation gives CASSGTGGFYGYTF.